The clone carrying this T cell receptor (beta chain) was seen more than once but under ten times. Its antigen is as yet unknown. This entry is derived from a study of T-cell memory formation after mild COVID-19. Broader study findings: Contracting CD4+ clones sat mainly in CM and EM; CD8+ in EMRA.

TCRdb re-analysed the 5' RACE reads in MiXCR, keeping a single row per CDR3 protein. The sample lists a few hundred thousand distinct CDR3 sequences, approximately 9% occurring once. Germline CDR1 and CDR2: SEHNR and FQNEAQ (reference sequence). This CDR3 spans 17 amino acids. The V segment lost 4 bases and the J segment 1 base; nucleotides outside the gene matches: 8. Sequencing was performed on PBMCs or a T cell subset sorted from them (not recorded which). This clonotype originated in a man younger than 35 who had mild COVID-19 (a few samples of this study predate the infection). Cell type and time point are not known. V usage is TRBV7-9 and J usage is TRBJ2-2, with 8 positions matching TRBD1. CDR3 coding DNA: TGTGCCAGCAGCTCAAGATCCGGGACAGGGAACACCGGGGAGCTGTTTTTT. Its translation is CASSSRSGTGNTGELFF.